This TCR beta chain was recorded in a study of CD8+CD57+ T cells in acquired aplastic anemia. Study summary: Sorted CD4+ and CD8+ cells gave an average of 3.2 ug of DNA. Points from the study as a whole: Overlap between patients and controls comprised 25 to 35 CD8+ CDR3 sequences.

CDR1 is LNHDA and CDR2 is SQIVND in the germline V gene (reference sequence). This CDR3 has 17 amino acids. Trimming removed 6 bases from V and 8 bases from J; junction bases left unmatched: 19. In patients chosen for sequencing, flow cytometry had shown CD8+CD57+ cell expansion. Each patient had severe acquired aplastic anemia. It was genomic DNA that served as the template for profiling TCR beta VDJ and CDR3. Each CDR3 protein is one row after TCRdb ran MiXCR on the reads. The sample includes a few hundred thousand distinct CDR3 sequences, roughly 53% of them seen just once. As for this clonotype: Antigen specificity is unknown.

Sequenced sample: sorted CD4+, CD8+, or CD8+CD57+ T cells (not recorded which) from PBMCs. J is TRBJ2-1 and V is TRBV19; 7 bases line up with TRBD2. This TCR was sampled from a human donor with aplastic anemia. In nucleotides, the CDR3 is TGTGCCAGTAGGCCCCAATTCTCGGGCGGGGCGGGGGATGAGCAGTTCTTC. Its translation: CASRPQFSGGAGDEQFF.